Sequencing of this T cell receptor (beta chain) was carried out in a study of blood T cell repertoires in COVID-19. For the study at large: Italy, Spain and the United States were the sources of the convalescent and acute COVID-19 samples. PBMCs, B-cell-depleted T cells, or T cells were the source of the cDNA or gDNA that made up the material.

The CDR3 sequence is 13 residues long. The ends were cut back, 2 bases at V and 6 bases at J, with 11 bases in the middle. Germline-derived CDR1 and CDR2 are MNHEY and SVGAGI. Authors' methods: Nucleated cell number was recorded as an estimate derived from reference gene primer amplification. Sequencing was performed with immunoSEQ multiplex PCR; in TCRdb, only in-frame clones are kept and a portion is missing. D and trimming come from the DNA, and the V and J calls and clone size come from that table. There are tens of thousands of clones in the sample; around 81% occur only once, and about 3.5% lies in the top ten.

V gene TRBV6-5 combines with J gene TRBJ2-7; a possible D gene is TRBD1 (6 bases). This TCR came from a woman older than 75 with acute or convalescent COVID-19. Material: peripheral blood. CDR3 nucleotides: TGTGCCAGCAGTTACAAAACAGGGCTCGAGCAGTACTTC. It specifies CASSYKTGLEQYF.